One sample yielded the 17 T cell receptor beta chains listed below, sequenced in a study of CDR3 diversity in severe acne. Using its own MiXCR run on the PCR reads, TCRdb lists one record per CDR3 protein. The repertoire holds tens of thousands of distinct CDR3 sequences, 45% to 55% seen once, with about 13% in the top ten. Sequencing input: blood. These receptors all come from a male donor in good health, without acne.

The chain links TRBV6-5 to TRBJ2-7; weak D call: TRBD2 (5 bases). Germline V gene sequence: CDR1 MNHEY, CDR2 SVGAGI. This CDR3 comprises 14 residues. The V gene lost 0 bases and the J gene lost 12 bases, with 18 bases spanning the gap. In nucleotides, the CDR3 is TGTGCCAGCAGTTACTCGGACCGACCCTGCGAGGGGTACTTC. Its translation is CASSYSDRPCEGYF.

This clonotype was counted many times. The chain joins TRBV20-1 to TRBJ2-3; TRBD2 aligns across 9 bases. CDR3 length: 15 amino acids. V lost 8 bases to trimming and J lost 0 bases; unmatched junction nucleotides: 9. Germline V gene data show CDR1 as DFQATT and CDR2 as SNEGSKA (reference sequence). CDR3 bases: TGCAGTCAGCTGGCGGGGGGGTATAGCACAGATACGCAGTATTTT. It codes for CSQLAGGYSTDTQYF.

V and J are TRBV20-1 and TRBJ2-1; 10 bases match TRBD2. The CDR3 sequence is 15 residues long. Germline V gene data show CDR1 as DFQATT and CDR2 as SNEGSKA (reference sequence). V was pared by 3 bases and J by 4 bases, with 6 bases of the junction left unmatched. This chain's CDR3 is CSASLGLAAYNEQFF. In DNA, the CDR3 is TGCAGTGCTAGCTTAGGACTAGCGGCTTACAATGAGCAGTTCTTC.

This chain links TRBV6-5 with TRBJ2-5, with 8 nucleotides matching TRBD1. Per germline, CDR1 MNHEY and CDR2 SVGAGI. V gave up 5 bases and J gave up 5 bases; unmatched junction bases: 7. This CDR3 contains 14 residues. Here the CDR3 reads CASSEAGGVETQYF. CDR3 DNA sequence: TGTGCCAGCAGTGAGGCAGGGGGCGTCGAGACCCAGTACTTC.

A few counts support this clonotype. The chain joins TRBV5-4 to TRBJ2-7; D uncertain. The germline V gene encodes CDR1 SGHNT and CDR2 YYREEE (reference sequence). This CDR3 is 14 amino acids long. V was trimmed by 4 bases and J by 2 bases, leaving 13 bases between them. CDR3 in DNA: TGTGCCAGCAGCCCCCGATTGGGCACCTACGAGCAGTACTTC. Its protein product is CASSPRLGTYEQYF.

In regard to this clonotype: A much larger clone sits a single nucleotide away, making a read error possible. The chain uses TRBV13 and TRBJ2-7; D is perhaps TRBD2 (6 bases). Germline assignment: CDR1 PRHDT and CDR2 FYEKMQ (reference sequence). The CDR3 is made up of 17 amino acids. CDR3 sequence reads: CASSQPGGPRFEYGQYF. Here the CDR3 DNA reads TGTGCCAGCAGCCAACCCGGAGGGCCGAGGTTCGAATACGGGCAGTACTTC.

V and J are TRBV7-6 and TRBJ2-7, with TRBD2 matching over 8 bases. Per germline, CDR1 SGHVS and CDR2 FNYEAQ. The CDR3 has 14 residues. The V and J ends lost 5 bases and 2 bases, in that order; junction bases with no gene match: 5. This CDR3 reads CASSPGGTTYEQYF. The CDR3 nucleotides read TGTGCCAGCAGCCCGGGGGGGACTACCTACGAGCAGTACTTC.

A few counts support this clonotype. The CDR3 region is CSAPGTAKGYTF. CDR3 DNA sequence: TGCAGCGCCCCAGGGACAGCCAAAGGCTACACCTTC. V and J are TRBV29-1 and TRBJ1-2, with TRBD1 identical over 7 bases. The CDR3 covers 12 residues. The V gene end was trimmed by 7 bases and the J gene end by 8 bases; junction bases not matched to a gene: 10. Germline V CDR1 and CDR2: SQVTM, ANQGSEA.

The chain links TRBV7-2 to TRBJ2-5; 11 bases are a match to TRBD1. This CDR3 is 17 amino acids long. The germline V gene encodes CDR1 SGHTA and CDR2 FQGNSA. J gave up 3 bases and V 5 bases, and 11 bases lay outside the gene matches. This chain's CDR3 is CASSGVGGQGEKETQYF. The CDR3 DNA sequence: TGTGCCAGCAGCGGAGTGGGGGGACAGGGGGAAAAAGAGACCCAGTACTTC. The full variable domain, in which reference TRBV7-2 and TRBJ2-5 provide the parts outside the CDR3, is GAGVSQSPSNKVTEKGKDVELRCDPISGHTALYWYRQSLGQGLEFLIYFQGNSAPDKSGLPSDRFSAERTGGSVSTLTIQRTQQEDSAVYLCASSGVGGQGEKETQYFGPGTRLLVL.

Details on this clonotype: At one end the junction does not follow the germline gene, possibly because of a read error. This chain connects TRBV7-2 to TRBJ1-1; D is perhaps TRBD1 (6 bases). The CDR3 runs 16 residues. Germline V gene lookup returns CDR1 SGHTA and CDR2 FQGNSA. The CDR3 coding sequence is TGTGCCAGCAGGTTAGCCGGGGGGGGCCTGAACACTGAAGCTTTCTTT. It yields the protein CASRLAGGGLNTEAFF.

V is TRBV2 and J is TRBJ1-2; D is undetermined. V lost 6 bases to trimming and J lost 4 bases, with 18 bases between them. Germline CDR1 and CDR2: SNHLY and FYNNEI. This CDR3 spans 15 amino acids. The CDR3 nucleotides read TGTGCCAGCAGCAACCCGAGGGTCAGCATCTATGGCTACACCTTC. Translation gives CASSNPRVSIYGYTF.

This chain connects TRBV7-2 to TRBJ1-5; D remains unclear. The germline CDR1 and CDR2 sequences are SGHTA and FQGNSA. The CDR3 is 18 amino acids. Trimming removed 2 bases at V and 0 bases at J, with 17 bases between. In nucleotides, the CDR3 is TGTGCCAGCAGCTTATCCGCGAAGCATTTTAATAGCAATCAGCCCCAGCATTTT. Its protein is CASSLSAKHFNSNQPQHF.

This clonotype has a count of ten or more. The chain employs TRBV11-2 and TRBJ2-1; D might be TRBD2 (6 bases). The CDR3 spans 16 residues. V lost 7 bases and J lost 4, with 20 bases in between. CDR1 is SGHAT, CDR2 FQNNGV, per germline. CDR3 loop: CASKTSGGGEYNEQFF. CDR3 bases: TGTGCCAGCAAAACGTCCGGCGGAGGGGAATACAATGAGCAGTTCTTC.

This chain links TRBV24-1 with TRBJ2-7; D not certain. The V gene's germline CDR1 is KGHDR and CDR2 SFDVKD. The CDR3 is 13 residues long. The ends were cut back, 0 bases at V and 6 bases at J, with 8 bases in the middle. CDR3 loop: CATSDLQSGEQYF. The CDR3 DNA reads as TGTGCCACCAGTGATTTGCAGTCCGGCGAGCAGTACTTC.

This clonotype was counted many times. J is TRBJ2-1 and V is TRBV6-5; 11 nucleotides agree with TRBD2. Germline V lookup: CDR1 MNHEY, CDR2 SVGAGI. Germline trimming cut 10 bases from V and 8 bases from J; bases unmatched to any gene: 7. CDR3 size: 13 residues. The CDR3 loop reads CATNLAGGDEQFF. The CDR3 DNA reads as TGTGCCACCAATTTAGCGGGGGGGGATGAGCAGTTCTTC.

The table lists this clonotype with many counts. The rearrangement joins TRBV3-1 to TRBJ2-7; no clear D gene. Trimming removed 0 bases from V and 5 bases from J, with 11 bases in between. The CDR3 is 14 residues long. CDR1 is LGHDT and CDR2 is YNNKEL in the germline V gene (reference sequence). The CDR3 sequence is CASSQDHGSDEQYF. The CDR3 bases are TGTGCCAGCAGCCAAGATCACGGGTCGGACGAGCAGTACTTC.

The chain links TRBV20-1 to TRBJ2-7, with 12 nucleotides matching TRBD1. This CDR3 is 13 amino acids long. The V gene end was trimmed by 5 bases and the J gene end by 6 bases; junction bases not matched to a gene: 5. CDR1 and CDR2 from the germline V gene are DFQATT and SNEGSKA (reference sequence). DNA for the CDR3: TGCAGTGCTGGGGACAGGGGGCCTAGCGAGCAGTACTTC. Its protein is CSAGDRGPSEQYF.